These 27 T cell receptor beta chains were all obtained from the same sample, sequenced in a study of long-term antiretroviral therapy in people with HIV. The run of the v3.0 immunoSEQ assay was at survey level. TCRdb's copy holds only in-frame clones and misses some; the assay was immunoSEQ multiplex PCR. The sample yields tens of thousands of clones, approximately 80% seen once. The specimen comprised unsorted PBMCs, sampled 0.3 years after starting antiretroviral therapy. These receptors all stem from a man aged 35 to 55 with HIV.

V and J are TRBV11-2 and TRBJ1-5; the D is unclear. Trimming shortened V by 1 base and J by 4 bases, and 8 bases separated the two germline ends. In germline, CDR1 is SGHAT, CDR2 FQNNGV. The CDR3 is made up of 14 amino acids. CDR3 DNA sequence: TGTGCCAGCAGCTTAGTGAGCCGGAATCAGCCCCAGCATTTT. Protein sequence: CASSLVSRNQPQHF.

The rearrangement joins TRBV7-2 to TRBJ2-2, with D perhaps given as TRBD1 or TRBD2 (5 bases each). Deletions cut 4 bases from V and 7 bases from J, with 16 bases between. CDR3 length: 15 residues. CDR1 is SGHTA, CDR2 FQGNSA, per germline. CDR3 sequence reads: CASSSSYRDRGELFF. As DNA, the CDR3 is TGTGCCAGCAGCTCATCTTACCGGGACCGCGGGGAGCTGTTTTTT.

The chain has TRBV7-2 and TRBJ2-5; 7 bases line up with TRBD2. CDR1 and CDR2 from the germline V gene are SGHTA and FQGNSA. V lost 0 bases to trimming and J lost 5 bases; unmatched junction nucleotides: 6. The CDR3 spans 15 residues. CDR3 residues: CASSLALRGRETQYF. In DNA, the CDR3 is TGTGCCAGCAGCTTAGCTTTGCGGGGGAGGGAGACCCAGTACTTC.

This chain joins TRBV28 and TRBJ2-1; D ambiguous. V dropped 7 bases and J dropped 3 bases, with 7 bases sitting between them. The CDR3 has 12 residues. The V gene's germline CDR1 is MDHEN and CDR2 SYDVKM. The CDR3 sequence is CASNDFYNEQFF. Here the CDR3 DNA reads TGTGCCAGCAACGACTTCTACAATGAGCAGTTCTTC.

This clone was seen a handful of times. The V gene is TRBV5-1, the J gene TRBJ2-2, with no clear D. Trimming removed 2 bases at V and 9 bases at J, with 8 bases between. CDR3 length equals 12 residues. CDR1 is SGHRS and CDR2 is YFSETQ in the germline V gene. DNA for the CDR3: TGCGCCAGCAGCTTAGAGCTAAGGGAGCTGTTTTTT. Translating it yields CASSLELRELFF.

This clone has more than one count but fewer than ten. The chain carries TRBV19 and TRBJ1-5; D is possibly TRBD1 (6 bases). The V gene's germline CDR1 is LNHDA and CDR2 SQIVND (reference sequence). CDR3 length equals 15 residues. Trimming took 2 bases from V and 5 from J, leaving 13 bases between them. This chain's CDR3 is CASSISGVRDQPQHF. CDR3 sequence (DNA): TGTGCCAGTAGTATATCAGGGGTCAGAGATCAGCCCCAGCATTTT.

The rearrangement joins TRBV10-3 to TRBJ1-3, with a weak D call TRBD1 (5 bases). CDR1 and CDR2 from the germline V gene are ENHRY and SYGVKD. Trimming shortened V by 4 bases and J by 6 bases, and 13 bases separated the two germline ends. The CDR3 has 14 amino acids. Here the CDR3 DNA reads TGTGCCATCAGTGCGGGGCAGAAATCAAACACCATATATTTT. Translating it yields CAISAGQKSNTIYF.

The chain has TRBV30 and TRBJ2-3, with D hard to call. CDR1 GTSNPN and CDR2 SVGIG come from the germline V gene (reference sequence). This CDR3 spans 13 amino acids. The ends were cut back, 4 bases at V and 2 bases at J, with 10 bases in the middle. The CDR3: CAWTRSATDTQYF. CDR3 coding DNA: TGTGCCTGGACTAGGAGTGCCACAGATACGCAGTATTTT. The whole variable domain, filled in from reference TRBV30 and TRBJ2-3, reads SQTIHQWPATLVQPVGSPLSLECTVEGTSNPNLYWYRQAAGRGLQLLFYSVGIGQISSEVPQNLSASRPQDRQFILSSKKLLLSDSGFYLCAWTRSATDTQYFGPGTRLTVL.

The chain joins TRBV9 to TRBJ1-1; unclear D gene. Trimming pared 0 bases from V and 6 bases from J, leaving 12 bases between. CDR1 and CDR2 from the germline V gene are SGDLS and YYNGEE. This CDR3 has 14 amino acids. The CDR3 sequence is CASSVGGLTAEAFF. Written as DNA, the CDR3 is TGTGCCAGCAGCGTAGGCGGGCTGACGGCTGAAGCTTTCTTT.

The chain carries TRBV18 and TRBJ2-2; D is possibly TRBD2 (6 bases). The germline CDR1 and CDR2 sequences are KGHSH and LQKENI. V was shortened by 3 bases and J by 0 bases, with 8 bases between the two germline ends. The CDR3 spans 15 residues. CDR3 protein: CASSPRGANTGELFF. The CDR3 coding sequence is TGTGCCAGCTCACCGCGGGGAGCGAACACCGGGGAGCTGTTTTTT.

This chain connects TRBV27 to TRBJ2-3; D gene ambiguous. Trimming removed 2 bases at V and 1 base at J, with 10 bases between. This CDR3 is built from 15 residues. Germline CDR1 MNHEY, CDR2 SMNVEV (reference sequence). CDR3 nucleotides: TGTGCCAGCAGTTTAAAGAATAGGGGCACAGATACGCAGTATTTT. Translating gives CASSLKNRGTDTQYF.

The chain joins TRBV5-4 to TRBJ2-7, with 8 positions matching TRBD1. The V gene's germline CDR1 is SGHNT and CDR2 YYREEE (reference sequence). This CDR3 has 14 residues. The ends lost 2 bases at V and 7 bases at J; junction bases unmatched: 8. The CDR3 DNA reads as TGTGCCAGCAGCTTTGGGCAGGGGGCGGGAGAGCAGTACTTC. The encoded protein is CASSFGQGAGEQYF. Combining the CDR3 with reference TRBV5-4 and TRBJ2-7 gives the whole variable domain ETGVTQSPTHLIKTRGQQVTLRCSSQSGHNTVSWYQQALGQGPQFIFQYYREEENGRGNFPPRFSGLQFPNYSSELNVNALELDDSALYLCASSFGQGAGEQYFGPGTRLTVT.

The rearrangement uses TRBV27 and TRBJ2-2; D is unresolved. Germline loops: CDR1 MNHEY, CDR2 SMNVEV (reference sequence). This CDR3 region has 15 residues. The V end was cut by 5 bases, the J end by 6 bases, with 16 bases between. The CDR3 DNA sequence: TGTGCCAGCAGTAGGCACAGTGATACGCCCGGGGAGCTGTTTTTT. Translating gives CASSRHSDTPGELFF.

This chain links TRBV5-1 with TRBJ1-2; D not certain. The CDR3 covers 14 residues. Germline CDR1 SGHRS, CDR2 YFSETQ. V was trimmed by 0 bases and J by 1 base, leaving 7 bases between them. The DNA for the CDR3 is TGCGCCAGCAGCTTGGAGAGCGTTAACTATGGCTACACCTTC. This encodes CASSLESVNYGYTF. Based on the CDR3 plus reference TRBV5-1 and TRBJ1-2, the full variable domain is KAGVTQTPRYLIKTRGQQVTLSCSPISGHRSVSWYQQTPGQGLQFLFEYFSETQRNKGNFPGRFSGRQFSNSRSEMNVSTLELGDSALYLCASSLESVNYGYTFGSGTRLTVV.

The chain combines TRBV28 with TRBJ1-5; weak D call: TRBD1 (5 bases). This CDR3 spans 15 amino acids. V was cut by 7 bases and J by 2 bases, with 15 bases left in between. Germline CDR1 is MDHEN and CDR2 is SYDVKM. CDR3 region: CASTYVQGGNQPQHF. The DNA of the CDR3 is TGTGCCAGCACCTATGTCCAGGGAGGCAATCAGCCCCAGCATTTT.

This clone occurred once. The chain is built from TRBV20-1 and TRBJ2-1; 9 positions agree with TRBD2. Germline CDR1 DFQATT, CDR2 SNEGSKA (reference sequence). The junction had 6 bases not matched to a gene; V was cut back by 3 bases and J by 15 bases. The length of the CDR3 is 11 residues. As DNA, the CDR3 is TGCAGTGCTAGCTTAGCGGGGGAGGCGTTCTTC. Amino acid sequence: CSASLAGEAFF.

This clone was seen just once. CDR3 sequence (DNA): TGTGCCAGCAGCACAAGGGTCACTACGGATGGCTACACCTTC. Encoded protein: CASSTRVTTDGYTF. The chain carries TRBV6-6 and TRBJ1-2; D uncertain. Trimming pared 6 bases from V and 6 bases from J, leaving 17 bases between. The CDR3 length is 14 residues. CDR1 and CDR2 (germline): MNHNY, SVGAGI (reference sequence).

This sequence joins TRBV21-1 and TRBJ2-2. TRBV21-1 is a recognized pseudogene. The CDR3 runs 16 residues. CDR3 in DNA: TGTGCCAGCAGCAAAGACCCGGGGGCGCGAACCGGGGAGCTGTTTTTT. This sequence encodes CASSKDPGARTGELFF.

The rearrangement uses TRBV27 and TRBJ1-5; 8 nucleotides match TRBD1. Germline V CDR1 and CDR2: MNHEY, SMNVEV (reference sequence). CDR3 length equals 15 residues. J gave up 5 bases and V 6 bases, and 9 bases lay outside the gene matches. CDR3 coding DNA: TGTGCCAGCAGCGCATGGACAGGGAGACATCAGCCCCAGCATTTT. Translation gives CASSAWTGRHQPQHF.

The chain combines TRBV29-1 with TRBJ2-7; TRBD1 matches 8 bases. There are 12 residues in the CDR3. From germline, CDR1 is SQVTM and CDR2 ANQGSEA. The trim removed 4 bases at V and 5 bases at J, leaving 4 bases unmatched. CDR3 in amino acids: CSVGGQGNEQYF. The CDR3 coding sequence is TGCAGCGTTGGAGGACAGGGCAACGAGCAGTACTTC.

This CDR3 reads CASSHDWGEQFF. CDR3 in DNA: TGTGCCAGCAGCCACGACTGGGGTGAGCAGTTCTTC. The J gene is TRBJ2-1, the V gene TRBV7-9; no firm D call. This CDR3 has 12 residues. In germline, CDR1 is SEHNR, CDR2 FQNEAQ (reference sequence). Trimming shortened V by 5 bases and J by 9 bases, and 11 bases separated the two germline ends.

The genes are TRBV4-2 and TRBJ2-7; no clear D gene. Per the germline V gene, CDR1 is LGHNA and CDR2 is YNFKEQ. This CDR3 region has 15 residues. Trimming pared 0 bases from V and 3 bases from J, leaving 12 bases between. As DNA, the CDR3 is TGTGCCAGCAGCCAAGATCAGTTCGGTTACTACGAGCAGTACTTC. Its translation is CASSQDQFGYYEQYF.

The genes are TRBV7-9 and TRBJ2-1; 10 positions agree with TRBD2. Trimming removed 5 bases from V and 0 bases from J; junction bases left unmatched: 7. Germline V lookup: CDR1 SEHNR, CDR2 FQNEAQ (reference sequence). The length of the CDR3 is 17 residues. The CDR3 loop reads CASSTTSGASSYNEQFF. The CDR3 DNA reads TGTGCCAGCAGCACCACTAGCGGGGCCAGCTCCTACAATGAGCAGTTCTTC.

This chain joins TRBV30 and TRBJ2-7; 10 bases align to TRBD2. Losses at the gene ends were 3 bases for V and 4 bases for J; bases not matched to a gene: 9. Germline V gene sequence: CDR1 GTSNPN, CDR2 SVGIG (reference sequence). The CDR3 length is 15 residues. The DNA of the CDR3 is TGTGCCTGGAGGGACTATAGCGGGAGGCGGTACGAGCAGTACTTC. Protein sequence: CAWRDYSGRRYEQYF.

The V call is TRBV27, the J call TRBJ1-4; maybe TRBD1 (5 bases). CDR3 length: 13 amino acids. The V end was cut by 3 bases, the J end by 8 bases, with 10 bases between. Germline V gene data show CDR1 as MNHEY and CDR2 as SMNVEV (reference sequence). CDR3 bases: TGTGCCAGCAGTTTCCAGGGTGGAGAAAAACTGTTTTTT. Amino acid sequence: CASSFQGGEKLFF. The variable domain in full, completed from reference TRBV27 and TRBJ1-4, reads EAQVTQNPRYLITVTGKKLTVTCSQNMNHEYMSWYRQDPGLGLRQIYYSMNVEVTDKGDVPEGYKVSRKEKRNFPLILESPSPNQTSLYFCASSFQGGEKLFFGSGTQLSVL.

This clone has just one count. J is TRBJ2-7 and V is TRBV10-1, with 8 bases aligning to TRBD2. From germline, CDR1 is WNHNN and CDR2 SYGVQD (reference sequence). The CDR3 runs 13 residues. J lost 5 bases, V lost 3 bases, and 3 bases had no gene match. The CDR3 sequence is CASSDDSGNEQYF. In DNA form, the CDR3 reads TGCGCCAGCAGTGATGATAGCGGGAACGAGCAGTACTTC.

This sequence joins TRBV5-1 and TRBJ1-2; no clear D. Trimming stripped 0 bases from V and 2 bases from J, with 5 bases between. CDR1 SGHRS and CDR2 YFSETQ come from the germline V gene. The CDR3 covers 13 residues. The CDR3 protein is CASSLEANYGYTF. DNA for the CDR3: TGCGCCAGCAGCTTGGAAGCAAACTATGGCTACACCTTC.